The next 32 T cell receptor beta chains were all read from a single sample in a study of blood T cell repertoires in COVID-19. Generated by immunoSEQ multiplex PCR, the TCRdb table keeps only in-frame clones and is missing some. The sample has 250,000 to 300,000 clones; around 85% are singletons. The sample was peripheral blood. Source of these receptors: a young woman with COVID-19, enrolled during active disease.

The V gene is TRBV7-7, the J gene TRBJ1-2; TRBD1 might be the D (6 bases). Trimming left V 2 bases short and J 4 bases short, with 20 bases between. This CDR3 is 17 amino acids long. CDR1 and CDR2 (germline): SSHAT, FNYEAQ (reference sequence). CDR3 DNA sequence: TGTGCCAGCAGCTTATTGGGAACGGACGGACAGTCCTATGGCTACACCTTC. Its translation: CASSLLGTDGQSYGYTF.

V usage is TRBV11-2 and J usage is TRBJ1-1; 7 nucleotides agree with TRBD1. The J segment lost 6 bases and the V segment lost 0 bases, leaving 7 bases of the junction unmatched. CDR1 is SGHAT and CDR2 is FQNNGV in the germline V gene. The CDR3 sequence is 15 residues long. As DNA, the CDR3 is TGTGCCAGCAGCTTAGAACAAGGGGGCCGTCCTGAAGCTTTCTTT. Translating it yields CASSLEQGGRPEAFF.

The chain joins TRBV7-7 to TRBJ2-5; tentative D call: TRBD1 (5 bases). Per germline, CDR1 SSHAT and CDR2 FNYEAQ (reference sequence). The CDR3 runs 15 residues. V was clipped by 1 base and J by 3 bases, with 12 bases between them. For the CDR3, the DNA is TGTGCCAGCAGCTTAGGGGGCCCTCTAAAAGAGACCCAGTACTTC. The encoded protein is CASSLGGPLKETQYF.

This chain joins TRBV11-3 and TRBJ2-7, with D possibly matching TRBD1 (6 bases). Trimming removed 5 bases at V and 6 bases at J, with 29 bases between. The CDR3 is 18 amino acids. Germline V CDR1 and CDR2: SGHNT, YENEEA. CDR3 amino acids: CASSKHPPGFTGTGEQYF. DNA for the CDR3: TGTGCCAGCAGCAAACACCCCCCGGGATTCACAGGGACGGGCGAGCAGTACTTC.

The V call is TRBV29-1, the J call TRBJ2-2; D is perhaps TRBD1 (7 bases). V was pared by 2 bases and J by 6 bases, with 16 bases between. CDR3 size: 15 residues. Germline V gene lookup returns CDR1 SQVTM and CDR2 ANQGSEA. CDR3 region: CSVEFLGGGPGELFF. CDR3 in DNA: TGCAGCGTTGAATTTTTAGGAGGGGGCCCCGGGGAGCTGTTTTTT.

The gene calls are TRBV7-6 and TRBJ2-7, with TRBD2 matching over 13 bases. The CDR3 totals 17 residues. The germline gives CDR1 SGHVS, CDR2 FNYEAQ. The J segment lost 2 bases and the V segment lost 1 base, leaving 5 bases of the junction unmatched. In DNA form, the CDR3 reads TGTGCCAGCAGCTTAGGACTAGCGGGGGGAGACCCCTACGAGCAGTACTTC. Amino acid sequence: CASSLGLAGGDPYEQYF. The whole variable domain, remainder taken from reference TRBV7-6 and TRBJ2-7, is GAGVSQSPRYKVTKRGQDVALRCDPISGHVSLYWYRQALGQGPEFLTYFNYEAQQDKSGLPNDRFSAERPEGSISTLTIQRTEQRDSAMYRCASSLGLAGGDPYEQYFGPGTRLTVT.

This chain joins TRBV27 and TRBJ2-1; 7 bases line up with TRBD1. In germline, CDR1 is MNHEY, CDR2 SMNVEV (reference sequence). This CDR3 is 15 amino acids long. V trimming: 6 bases; J trimming: 3 bases; junction bases outside the gene matches: 8. CDR3 nucleotides: TGTGCCAGCAGAGCCCCCGGACAGGACTACAATGAGCAGTTCTTC. This encodes CASRAPGQDYNEQFF.

The gene calls are TRBV5-5 and TRBJ2-5; TRBD2 matches at 7 bases. This CDR3 comprises 17 residues. Germline CDR1 is SGHKS and CDR2 is YYEKEE (reference sequence). The junction had 13 bases not matched to a gene; V was cut back by 2 bases and J by 3 bases. The CDR3 protein is CASSFSLWGGTEETQYF. CDR3 bases: TGTGCCAGCAGCTTTAGCTTATGGGGGGGTACAGAAGAGACCCAGTACTTC. The whole variable domain, filled in from reference TRBV5-5 and TRBJ2-5, reads DAGVTQSPTHLIKTRGQQVTLRCSPISGHKSVSWYQQVLGQGPQFIFQYYEKEERGRGNFPDRFSARQFPNYSSELNVNALLLGDSALYLCASSFSLWGGTEETQYFGPGTRLLVL.

The chain links TRBV5-6 to TRBJ2-7, with D possibly TRBD1 on 5 matching bases. The CDR3 consists of 13 residues. The germline CDR1 and CDR2 sequences are SGHDT and YYEEEE. V dropped 4 bases and J dropped 5 bases, with 13 bases sitting between them. The CDR3 DNA reads as TGTGCCAGCAGCGGTCCGGGCAGGGACGAGCAGTACTTC. Translating it yields CASSGPGRDEQYF.

The chain couples TRBV7-9 to TRBJ2-7; TRBD2 matches at 8 bases. CDR1 is SEHNR, CDR2 FQNEAQ, per germline (reference sequence). The CDR3 extends over 16 amino acids. The V gene end was trimmed by 2 bases and the J gene end by 0 bases; junction bases not matched to a gene: 6. DNA of the CDR3: TGTGCCAGCAGCTTAATTAGCGGGGCCTACTCCTACGAGCAGTACTTC. This translates into CASSLISGAYSYEQYF.

V and J are TRBV21-1 and TRBJ2-7; TRBD2 reflects the table's D call only, with no check against the DNA. TRBV21-1 is recorded as a pseudogene. The CDR3 length is 13 residues. The CDR3 coding sequence is TGTCTTGAGCGGTACTGGAGCTCCTACGAGCAGTACTTC. Translated: CLERYWSSYEQYF.

The rearrangement joins TRBV30 to TRBJ1-1; D unclear. Germline CDR1 is GTSNPN and CDR2 is SVGIG (reference sequence). The CDR3 is made up of 11 amino acids. V gave up 0 bases and J gave up 11 bases, with 10 bases separating them. The CDR3 DNA sequence: TGTGCCTGGAGTGTACTGCGGGAGGCTTTCTTT. It encodes CAWSVLREAFF.

The chain joins TRBV23-1 to TRBJ2-7, with TRBD1 matching 7 bases. TRBV23-1 is recorded as an ORF, its role being uncertain. The CDR3 consists of 14 residues. The junction had 6 bases not matched to a gene; V was cut back by 7 bases and J by 0 bases. This CDR3 reads CASKSTGSSYEQYF. The CDR3 DNA reads TGCGCCAGCAAATCGACAGGGAGCTCCTACGAGCAGTACTTC.

The chain employs TRBV5-1 and TRBJ2-1, with 8 bases matching TRBD1. J gave up 10 bases and V 6 bases, and 15 bases lay outside the gene matches. The CDR3 contains 15 residues. Germline CDR1 and CDR2: SGHRS and YFSETQ. CDR3 amino acids: CASKSPGTGGVEQFF. DNA for the CDR3: TGCGCCAGCAAAAGCCCGGGGACAGGCGGGGTCGAGCAGTTCTTC.

The chain is built from TRBV27 and TRBJ1-5; D is uncertain. The CDR3 loop spans 14 amino acids. The V gene's germline CDR1 is MNHEY and CDR2 SMNVEV (reference sequence). The V end lost 7 bases, the J end lost 6 bases, and 16 bases lay between the germline ends. The CDR3 DNA reads as TGTGCCAGCACCCCGTTCGCGGAGGGTCAGCCCCAGCATTTT. It translates to CASTPFAEGQPQHF.

This clone was observed once. The gene calls are TRBV5-1 and TRBJ1-1, with 8 bases that match TRBD1. The CDR3 runs to 11 residues. Per the germline V gene, CDR1 is SGHRS and CDR2 is YFSETQ. Unmatched junction bases numbered 6, after V lost 6 bases and J lost 11 bases. The CDR3 bases are TGCGCCAGCACGACAGGGGTAGAGGCTTTCTTT. Encoded protein: CASTTGVEAFF.

This rearrangement joins TRBV6-1 to TRBJ2-5; 8 positions match TRBD1. Looked up from germline, CDR1 is MNHNS and CDR2 is SASEGT. V gave up 1 base and J gave up 7 bases; unmatched junction bases: 8. The CDR3 has 15 residues. The CDR3 loop reads CASSEEAGGWGTQYF. The CDR3 nucleotides read TGTGCCAGCAGTGAAGAAGCAGGGGGCTGGGGGACCCAGTACTTC.

CDR3 coding DNA: TGTGCCACCAGCGGCCGGGTCCCTCCTTCACCCCTCCACTTT. Its protein product is CATSGRVPPSPLHF. This chain links TRBV15 with TRBJ1-6; D uncertain. This CDR3 region has 14 residues. The germline V and J ends were trimmed by 5 bases and 9 bases, with 14 bases remaining between them. The germline V gene has CDR1 LNHNV and CDR2 YYDKDF (reference sequence).

The chain links TRBV5-1 to TRBJ1-3, with 9 positions matching TRBD1. The V gene's germline CDR1 is SGHRS and CDR2 YFSETQ. The CDR3 is 16 amino acids. Trimming removed 1 base from V and 4 bases from J; junction bases left unmatched: 6. CDR3 in amino acids: CASSLTGGARGNTIYF. The DNA for the CDR3 is TGCGCCAGCAGCTTGACAGGGGGCGCGCGCGGAAACACCATATATTTT. The complete variable domain, with remaining parts taken from reference TRBV5-1 and TRBJ1-3, reads KAGVTQTPRYLIKTRGQQVTLSCSPISGHRSVSWYQQTPGQGLQFLFEYFSETQRNKGNFPGRFSGRQFSNSRSEMNVSTLELGDSALYLCASSLTGGARGNTIYFGEGSWLTVV.

This clone was counted at least ten times. The J gene is TRBJ2-5, the V gene TRBV19, with 13 bases fitting TRBD2. The CDR3 extends over 16 amino acids. After removal of 5 bases from V and 3 bases from J, the junction contained 6 bases not matched to a gene. In germline, CDR1 is LNHDA, CDR2 SQIVND (reference sequence). The CDR3 DNA is TGTGCCAGTAGTGTCATGACTAGCGGGGGGAAAGAGACCCAGTACTTC. It translates to CASSVMTSGGKETQYF.

The V gene is TRBV4-1, the J gene TRBJ2-1; the match to TRBD2 covers 11 bases. CDR1 MGHRA and CDR2 YSYEKL come from the germline V gene. The CDR3 consists of 14 residues. After removal of 7 bases from V and 9 bases from J, the junction contained 8 bases not matched to a gene. The CDR3 here is CASMVAGGRGEQFF. Written as DNA, the CDR3 is TGCGCCAGCATGGTAGCGGGGGGGAGGGGTGAGCAGTTCTTC.

The count of this clone is one. V usage is TRBV19 and J usage is TRBJ2-3; 13 nucleotides match TRBD2. The CDR3 covers 15 residues. The germline V gene encodes CDR1 LNHDA and CDR2 SQIVND (reference sequence). The V segment lost 6 bases and the J segment 5 bases; nucleotides outside the gene matches: 5. CDR3 sequence: CASRGLAGELDTQYF. The CDR3 DNA follows: TGTGCCAGTAGAGGACTAGCGGGGGAACTAGATACGCAGTATTTT.

The V call is TRBV6-5, the J call TRBJ2-3; TRBD2 is a possible D gene (6 bases). CDR3 length: 16 residues. Between the trimmed V and J ends, which lost 2 bases and 4 bases, there was a span of 16 bases. Germline loops: CDR1 MNHEY, CDR2 SVGAGI. The CDR3 nucleotides read TGTGCCAGCAGTTACCGAATGCGGGGTCAGGCAGATACGCAGTATTTT. It encodes CASSYRMRGQADTQYF.

Only a few counts were recorded for this clone. The V gene is TRBV5-6, the J gene TRBJ2-7, with D unresolved. The CDR3 is 14 amino acids. The germline V gene has CDR1 SGHDT and CDR2 YYEEEE. Trimming took off 4 bases at V and 1 base at J, with 12 bases between the two ends. The CDR3 nucleotides are TGTGCCAGCAGCCCCGGTACGGGTTCCTACGAGCAGTACTTC. Amino acid sequence: CASSPGTGSYEQYF.

V and J are TRBV3-1 (or the pseudogene TRBV3-2) and TRBJ1-6; no definite D call. V lost 5 bases and J 11 bases, leaving 13 bases between the germline ends. CDR1 is LGHDT and CDR2 is YNNKEL in the germline V gene (reference sequence). This CDR3 contains 13 residues. The CDR3 nucleotides read TGTGCCAGCAGCTGGGAGGGCACAACACCCCTCCACTTT. Translating it yields CASSWEGTTPLHF.

This rearrangement joins TRBV11-2 to TRBJ1-3; 7 bases fit TRBD1. Germline values: CDR1 SGHAT, CDR2 FQNNGV. The CDR3 length is 16 residues. The V segment lost 3 bases and the J segment 0 bases; nucleotides outside the gene matches: 5. The CDR3 loop reads CASSLGGQISGNTIYF. The CDR3 nucleotides read TGTGCCAGCAGCTTGGGGGGACAGATCTCTGGAAACACCATATATTTT.

This clone has a handful of counts. The chain employs TRBV6-6 and TRBJ1-3, with D uncertain. Germline CDR1 and CDR2: MNHNY and SVGAGI (reference sequence). CDR3 size: 14 residues. The V and J ends lost 8 bases and 4 bases respectively, with 15 bases between them. CDR3 coding DNA: TGTGCCAGCCGGATAGACGGGTCCGGAAACACCATATATTTT. Its translation: CASRIDGSGNTIYF.

In the case of this clone: No DNA is shown, since the ends of the CDR3 on it are uncertain; the CDR3 is the one TCRdb lists. The V gene is TRBV5-8, the J gene TRBJ2-7; the D call in the table, TRBD2, was not verified against the DNA. Germline V gives CDR1 SGHTS, CDR2 YDEGEE. Including both end residues, the CDR3 is 11 amino acids long. The CDR3 region is CASSFGAGSRF.

The CDR3 is CASSYRTGEAFF. CDR3 in DNA: TGTGCCAGCAGTTATCGGACAGGGGAGGCTTTCTTT. The rearrangement links TRBV6-5 to TRBJ1-1, with TRBD1 identical over 9 bases. The CDR3 covers 12 residues. Germline V gene lookup returns CDR1 MNHEY and CDR2 SVGAGI. Trimming removed 3 bases from V and 11 bases from J; junction bases left unmatched: 4.

The V call is TRBV13, the J call TRBJ2-1, with 16 bases that match TRBD2. J gave up 1 base and V 8 bases, and 11 bases lay outside the gene matches. The CDR3 has 19 residues. Germline V gene lookup returns CDR1 PRHDT and CDR2 FYEKMQ (reference sequence). CDR3 DNA: TGTGCCAGCCAAGAGGGACTAGCGGGGGGGCCCGTATCCTACAATGAGCAGTTCTTC. Translated, it gives CASQEGLAGGPVSYNEQFF.

The chain joins TRBV2 to TRBJ1-1; 10 nucleotides agree with TRBD1. Germline-derived CDR1 and CDR2 are SNHLY and FYNNEI. Trimming removed 6 bases from V and 8 bases from J; junction bases left unmatched: 3. This CDR3 has 12 residues. The DNA for the CDR3 is TGTGCCAGCAGCGGGGACAGGGGAGAAGCTTTCTTT. Amino acid sequence: CASSGDRGEAFF.

J is TRBJ1-1 and V is TRBV5-1, with D unclear. V lost 2 bases to trimming and J lost 4 bases, with 9 bases between them. The CDR3 extends over 13 amino acids. From germline, CDR1 is SGHRS and CDR2 YFSETQ. The CDR3 nucleotides read TGCGCCAGCAGCTTAAGGGAGACCACTGAAGCTTTCTTT. It codes for CASSLRETTEAFF.